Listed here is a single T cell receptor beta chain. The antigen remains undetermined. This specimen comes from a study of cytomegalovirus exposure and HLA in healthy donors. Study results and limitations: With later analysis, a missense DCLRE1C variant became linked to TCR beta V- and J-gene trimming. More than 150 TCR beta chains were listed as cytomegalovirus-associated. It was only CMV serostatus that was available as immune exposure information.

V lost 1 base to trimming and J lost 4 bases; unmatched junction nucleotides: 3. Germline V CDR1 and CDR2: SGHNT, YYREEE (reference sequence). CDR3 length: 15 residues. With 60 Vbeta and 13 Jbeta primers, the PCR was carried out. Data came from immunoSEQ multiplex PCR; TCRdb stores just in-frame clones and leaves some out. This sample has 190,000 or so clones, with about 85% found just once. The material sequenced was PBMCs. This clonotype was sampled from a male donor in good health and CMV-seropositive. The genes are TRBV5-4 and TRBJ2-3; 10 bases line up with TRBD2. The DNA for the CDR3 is TGTGCCAGCAGCTTGAGGCTAGCGGGGGCAGATACGCAGTATTTT. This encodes CASSLRLAGADTQYF.